This TCR beta chain was identified in a study of breast tumors, draining lymph nodes, adjacent tissues. TCRdb fed the multiplex PCR reads into MiXCR, producing one record per CDR3 protein. The repertoire consists of 66,000 or so distinct CDR3 sequences, with roughly 40% occurring once and the leading ten covering around 8%. Notes on the study in general: Tumors had less TCR diversity than lymph nodes, more than nontumor tissue. The lymph node origin of tumor T cells was framed as consistent with a hypothesis, not demonstrated. Data fit most tumor T cells coming from lymph node, expanding in tumor. Luminal-like breast cancer showed significantly higher tumor–nontumor repertoire similarity than basal-like.

In this sample, this clonotype turned up many times. Its antigen is undetermined. Sequencing was done on a sample of breast tumor tissue. This clonotype was sampled from a female donor with breast cancer. Some clones in this sample may be carry-over from other donors' samples.

CDR3 protein: CASSHRPGQGGVLGSPLHF. Written as DNA, the CDR3 is TGTGCCAGCAGTCACCGGCCCGGACAGGGGGGGGTACTCGGTTCACCCCTCCACTTT. The chain uses TRBV27 and TRBJ1-6, with 10 bases lining up with TRBD1. The CDR3 covers 19 residues. Germline V gene data show CDR1 as MNHEY and CDR2 as SMNVEV (reference sequence). Trimming took 5 bases from V and 9 from J; bases not matched to a gene: 19.